The text below deals with one TCR beta chain. This entry belongs to a study of shared clonotypes between healthy human individuals. Trimming took 6 bases from V and 4 from J; bases not matched to a gene: 8. This CDR3 has 14 residues. The germline V gene has CDR1 SNHLY and CDR2 FYNNEI. The assay was immunoSEQ multiplex PCR, and TCRdb's table has in-frame clones only and misses some. The table lists about a million clones, approximately 77% of them singletons. The chain uses TRBV2 and TRBJ1-2; 7 nucleotides match TRBD1. The TCR comes from a man between 18 and 35 years old in good health. Some clones in this sample may be carry-over from other donors' samples. Sequencing was done on a sample of memory CD4+ T cells from PBMCs. The subset here: CD45RA-negative fraction. Here the CDR3 DNA reads TGTGCCAGCAGCCGGGACAGAGCAATCTATGGCTACACCTTC. Translation: CASSRDRAIYGYTF.